This passage covers 29 T cell receptor beta chains from one sample sequenced in a study of beta chain features in type 1 diabetes. Findings of the study overall: Among patients with Type 1 diabetes, TCRB CDR3s were moderately but significantly shorter in every one of the four CD4+ subsets.

cDNA synthesis used the whole RNA isolate, giving expressed TCRB sequences. Libraries were prepared by immunoSEQ multiplex PCR; TCRdb keeps only in-frame clonotypes and omits some of them. Of 600,000 or so clones listed, more than 13% are singletons. Antigens for these TCRs are unknown. The sample was naive CD4+ T cells from blood. The receptors were sampled from a man aged 18 to 30 with type 1 diabetes.

This clone was counted between two and nine times. The chain recombines TRBV9 with TRBJ1-2, with TRBD1 identical over 7 bases. Germline CDR1 and CDR2: SGDLS and YYNGEE. V was pared by 3 bases and J by 0 bases, with 8 bases of the junction left unmatched. The CDR3 runs 16 residues. This chain's CDR3 is CASSEGGTATNYGYTF. As DNA, the CDR3 is TGTGCCAGCAGCGAAGGGGGGACAGCTACTAACTATGGCTACACCTTC. Full variable domain (rest looked up from reference TRBV9 and TRBJ1-2): DSGVTQTPKHLITATGQRVTLRCSPRSGDLSVYWYQQSLDQGLQFLIQYYNGEERAKGNILERFSAQQFPDLHSELNLSSLELGDSALYFCASSEGGTATNYGYTFGSGTRLTVV.

A few counts support this clone. J is TRBJ2-5 and V is TRBV4-3; TRBD2 might be the D (5 bases). V was shortened by 3 bases and J by 3 bases, with 11 bases between the two germline ends. The CDR3 covers 14 residues. CDR1 and CDR2 from the germline V gene are LGHNA and YSLEER. The CDR3 DNA is TGCGCCAGCAGCCACTGGACCGGGGAAGAGACCCAGTACTTC. This sequence encodes CASSHWTGEETQYF.

The sample holds a few counts of this clone. In DNA, the CDR3 is TGCGCCAGCAGCAGGGGACAGGTAACCTACAATGAGCAGTTCTTC. It codes for CASSRGQVTYNEQFF. This chain links TRBV5-1 with TRBJ2-1; TRBD1 aligns across 8 bases. The CDR3 has 15 residues. Germline CDR1 SGHRS, CDR2 YFSETQ. V lost 4 bases and J lost 2; bases outside the gene matches: 5.

This clone occurred a few times. The rearrangement links TRBV15 to TRBJ1-1, with TRBD1 matching 7 bases. Per the germline V gene, CDR1 is LNHNV and CDR2 is YYDKDF (reference sequence). The CDR3 sequence is 14 residues long. V shed 0 bases, J shed 5 bases, and the junction held 3 bases outside the gene matches. This chain's CDR3 is CATSRDDRETEAFF. The CDR3 bases are TGTGCCACCAGCAGAGATGACAGGGAGACTGAAGCTTTCTTT.

The V and J genes are TRBV4-1 and TRBJ2-1; D possibly matches TRBD1 or TRBD2 (5 bases each). Germline V gene sequence: CDR1 MGHRA, CDR2 YSYEKL. This CDR3 comprises 14 residues. Trimming took off 0 bases at V and 2 bases at J, with 5 bases between the two ends. The chain's CDR3 is CASSQEGPYNEQFF. As DNA, the CDR3 is TGCGCCAGCAGCCAAGAGGGACCCTACAATGAGCAGTTCTTC.

This clone has more than one count but fewer than ten. CDR3 DNA sequence: TGTGCCTGGAGTGTATCCAATTATCAGCCCCAGCATTTT. It specifies CAWSVSNYQPQHF. The V gene is TRBV30, the J gene TRBJ1-5, with unresolved D. This CDR3 spans 13 amino acids. V lost 0 bases to trimming and J lost 5 bases, with 8 bases between them. The germline CDR1 and CDR2 sequences are GTSNPN and SVGIG (reference sequence).

This clone showed up just a few times. The CDR3 is CARGGIDHTEAFF. CDR3 DNA: TGTGCCAGGGGGGGAATTGATCACACTGAAGCTTTCTTT. The V and J genes are TRBV2 and TRBJ1-1, with D tentatively TRBD1 (5 bases). The CDR3 consists of 13 residues. The V end lost 9 bases, the J end lost 3 bases, and 14 bases lay between the germline ends. CDR1 SNHLY and CDR2 FYNNEI come from the germline V gene.

The chain joins TRBV5-4 to TRBJ2-7; TRBD2 is a possible D gene (5 bases). Germline V gene sequence: CDR1 SGHNT, CDR2 YYREEE (reference sequence). This CDR3 comprises 13 residues. V was cut by 5 bases and J by 4 bases, with 13 bases left in between. CDR3 in DNA: TGTGCCAGCAGTTCGGGAAGTATGTACGAGCAGTACTTC. Protein sequence: CASSSGSMYEQYF.

The chain couples TRBV7-6 to TRBJ1-2, with a weak D call TRBD1 (5 bases). Per the germline V gene, CDR1 is SGHVS and CDR2 is FNYEAQ. The CDR3 length is 13 residues. The V and J ends lost 2 bases and 6 bases respectively, with 10 bases between them. CDR3 region: CASSLTRVHGYTF. The CDR3 DNA follows: TGTGCCAGCAGCTTAACCAGGGTACATGGCTACACCTTC.

This clone was seen more than once but under ten times. V usage is TRBV9 and J usage is TRBJ2-1; the D gene is possibly TRBD2 (6 bases). The CDR3 is made up of 19 amino acids. The germline CDR1 and CDR2 sequences are SGDLS and YYNGEE. Trimming shortened V by 2 bases and J by 4 bases, and 25 bases separated the two germline ends. CDR3 region: CASSVEGKTSSFAYNEQFF. Written as DNA, the CDR3 is TGTGCCAGCAGCGTGGAGGGGAAGACTTCCTCCTTCGCATACAATGAGCAGTTCTTC.

The chain joins TRBV29-1 to TRBJ1-5; D not certain. The length of the CDR3 is 12 residues. Trimming cost V 4 bases and J 3 bases, with 7 bases left between them. The V gene's germline CDR1 is SQVTM and CDR2 ANQGSEA. The CDR3 region has the DNA TGCAGCGTTGGGTCACTCAATCAGCCCCAGCATTTT. Amino acids: CSVGSLNQPQHF. Combining the CDR3 with reference TRBV29-1 and TRBJ1-5 gives the whole variable domain SAVISQKPSRDICQRGTSLTIQCQVDSQVTMMFWYRQQPGQSLTLIATANQGSEATYESGFVIDKFPISRPNLTFSTLTVSNMSPEDSSIYLCSVGSLNQPQHFGDGTRLSIL.

This clone has only a few counts. V usage is TRBV4-1 and J usage is TRBJ2-1; D remains unclear. The germline V gene encodes CDR1 MGHRA and CDR2 YSYEKL. The CDR3 has 16 residues. V was trimmed by 5 bases and J by 6 bases, leaving 20 bases between them. The CDR3 DNA sequence: TGCGCCAGCAGCTATAGCAGCCGTCGCGGCCGCAATGAGCAGTTCTTC. Translation: CASSYSSRRGRNEQFF.

The table lists this clone with a few counts. The rearrangement joins TRBV19 to TRBJ2-1; a weak D match, TRBD1 (6 bases). The CDR3 totals 15 residues. V dropped 10 bases and J dropped 5 bases, with 21 bases sitting between them. Germline V lookup: CDR1 LNHDA, CDR2 SQIVND (reference sequence). CDR3 nucleotides: TGTGCCACTAGGGCTAGGGGGATTGCGCACAATGAGCAGTTCTTC. This codes for CATRARGIAHNEQFF.

The chain combines TRBV10-3 with TRBJ2-7; 10 bases are a match to TRBD2. Per germline, CDR1 ENHRY and CDR2 SYGVKD. After removal of 0 bases from V and 3 bases from J, the junction contained 5 bases not matched to a gene. The CDR3 contains 16 residues. Written as DNA, the CDR3 is TGTGCCATCAGTGAGTCCCAGCTAGCGGGAGTCTACGAGCAGTACTTC. Its protein is CAISESQLAGVYEQYF.

This clone has only a few counts. The V call is TRBV29-1, the J call TRBJ2-1; D tentatively reads TRBD1 or TRBD2 (5 bases each). V lost 5 bases and J lost 5, with 22 bases in between. From germline, CDR1 is SQVTM and CDR2 ANQGSEA. This CDR3 has 16 residues. CDR3 region: CSVSYYRDLQNNEQFF. The DNA of the CDR3 is TGCAGCGTTTCTTACTACCGGGACCTCCAGAACAATGAGCAGTTCTTC.

This clone has a handful of counts. Other DNA variants within this sample encode the same CDR3. V gene TRBV6-5 combines with J gene TRBJ2-5; TRBD1 agrees at 8 bases. Per the germline V gene, CDR1 is MNHEY and CDR2 is SVGAGI. The CDR3 covers 14 residues. With 0 bases clipped from V and 4 bases from J, the junction kept 1 base outside the gene matches. The CDR3 coding sequence is TGTGCCAGCAGTTACTCGACAGGGGTAGAGACCCAGTACTTC. Translation: CASSYSTGVETQYF.

This rearrangement joins TRBV11-2 to TRBJ2-1; TRBD1 matches 8 bases. Germline loops: CDR1 SGHAT, CDR2 FQNNGV. This CDR3 has 14 residues. V lost 3 bases to trimming and J lost 6 bases; unmatched junction nucleotides: 4. The CDR3 sequence is CASSFGGQGNEQFF. CDR3 coding DNA: TGTGCCAGCAGCTTTGGCGGACAGGGCAATGAGCAGTTCTTC.

This clone was observed a few times. V is TRBV6-5 and J is TRBJ2-7; 7 bases agree with TRBD2. The CDR3 is made up of 15 amino acids. CDR1 and CDR2 (germline): MNHEY, SVGAGI. Losses at the gene ends were 2 bases for V and 0 bases for J; bases not matched to a gene: 4. The CDR3 loop reads CASSYDLADSYEQYF. As DNA, the CDR3 is TGTGCCAGCAGTTACGATCTAGCGGACTCCTACGAGCAGTACTTC.

The rearrangement uses TRBV19 and TRBJ1-2; the D gene is possibly TRBD1 (5 bases). Germline CDR1 is LNHDA and CDR2 is SQIVND (reference sequence). This CDR3 has 15 residues. V gave up 4 bases and J gave up 5 bases, with 17 bases separating them. The DNA for the CDR3 is TGTGCCAGTAGTACCCACCCCGGGACGGAGTATGGCTACACCTTC. Translated, it gives CASSTHPGTEYGYTF.

Remarks on this clone: One end of the junction does not line up with germline, which may come from a read error. The V call is TRBV7-7, the J call TRBJ2-7; D not resolved. From germline, CDR1 is SSHAT and CDR2 FNYEAQ (reference sequence). CDR3 length: 14 residues. The chain's CDR3 is CASSPGQPAYEQYF. The CDR3 DNA sequence: TGTGCTAGCAGCCCCGGGCAGCCAGCCTACGAGCAGTACTTC.

This clone was observed a handful of times. The V gene is TRBV29-1, the J gene TRBJ2-3; 8 nucleotides line up with TRBD1. The CDR3 length is 15 residues. V was pared by 8 bases and J by 0 bases, with 10 bases of the junction left unmatched. Germline lookup yields CDR1 SQVTM and CDR2 ANQGSEA. The CDR3 DNA sequence: TGCAGCACCGGACAGGGTCTTTTAAGCACAGATACGCAGTATTTT. Encoded protein: CSTGQGLLSTDTQYF.

The table lists this clone with a few counts. The chain couples TRBV18 to TRBJ2-5; D not certain. The V end was cut by 3 bases, the J end by 0 bases, with 17 bases between. Germline V gene data show CDR1 as KGHSH and CDR2 as LQKENI. The CDR3 runs 17 residues. In nucleotides, the CDR3 is TGTGCCAGCTCACCGGTTTTGGGTGTCAAACACCAAGAGACCCAGTACTTC. Encoded protein: CASSPVLGVKHQETQYF.

In its sample, this clone was seen a few times. V and J are TRBV19 and TRBJ2-1; either TRBD1 or TRBD2 may fit D (5 bases each). The V end was cut by 8 bases, the J end by 2 bases, with 22 bases between. Germline V lookup: CDR1 LNHDA, CDR2 SQIVND (reference sequence). This CDR3 is 17 amino acids long. CDR3 sequence (DNA): TGTGCCAGTCAGACCCGACCACGGGACGGAGCCTACAATGAGCAGTTCTTC. Translation: CASQTRPRDGAYNEQFF. The whole variable domain, filled in from reference TRBV19 and TRBJ2-1, reads DGGITQSPKYLFRKEGQNVTLSCEQNLNHDAMYWYRQDPGQGLRLIYYSQIVNDFQKGDIAEGYSVSREKKESFPLTVTSAQKNPTAFYLCASQTRPRDGAYNEQFFGPGTRLTVL.

V gene TRBV25-1 combines with J gene TRBJ2-3; TRBD2 is a possible D gene (5 bases). V was shortened by 3 bases and J by 3 bases, with 13 bases between the two germline ends. Per the germline V gene, CDR1 is MGHDK and CDR2 is SYGVNS. This CDR3 has 15 residues. In DNA, the CDR3 is TGTGCCAGCAGTGATCTCGGTCGCGGGACAGATACGCAGTATTTT. This codes for CASSDLGRGTDTQYF.

The chain joins TRBV7-2 to TRBJ1-1; unclear D gene. Germline V lookup: CDR1 SGHTA, CDR2 FQGNSA. The V end was cut by 1 base, the J end by 6 bases, with 9 bases between. CDR3 length equals 13 residues. CDR3 DNA: TGTGCCAGCAGCTTAGTGGGTGCGTCTGAAGCTTTCTTT. Its translation: CASSLVGASEAFF.

This clone was observed a few times. The chain employs TRBV5-1 and TRBJ2-7; 8 bases match TRBD1. The V and J ends lost 4 bases and 5 bases, in that order; junction bases with no gene match: 8. Germline V gene lookup returns CDR1 SGHRS and CDR2 YFSETQ. The CDR3 is made up of 14 amino acids. Here the CDR3 reads CASSPDREVHEQYF. CDR3 nucleotides: TGCGCCAGCAGCCCGGACAGGGAAGTCCACGAGCAGTACTTC.

This clone was counted only a few times. V gene TRBV7-2 combines with J gene TRBJ2-1, with 9 bases aligning to TRBD2. Trimming removed 1 base from V and 0 bases from J; junction bases left unmatched: 7. This CDR3 is 18 amino acids long. Germline loops: CDR1 SGHTA, CDR2 FQGNSA. The CDR3 DNA reads as TGTGCCAGCAGCTTAGTGGCTAGCGGGATCGACTCCTACAATGAGCAGTTCTTC. It yields the protein CASSLVASGIDSYNEQFF.

This rearrangement joins TRBV4-3 to TRBJ2-7, with 7 positions matching TRBD2. V dropped 2 bases and J dropped 2; count of bases not matched to a gene: 6. Germline V gene lookup returns CDR1 LGHNA and CDR2 YSLEER. This CDR3 comprises 15 residues. In nucleotides, the CDR3 is TGCGCCAGCAGCCAATCGGCTAGCGGAACCTACGAGCAGTACTTC. Amino acids: CASSQSASGTYEQYF.

The genes are TRBV6-5 and TRBJ2-7; 9 bases fit TRBD1. This CDR3 spans 14 amino acids. The V gene end was trimmed by 6 bases and the J gene end by 2 bases; junction bases not matched to a gene: 5. Germline loops: CDR1 MNHEY, CDR2 SVGAGI. CDR3: CASSVDRGAYEQYF. As DNA, the CDR3 is TGTGCCAGCAGCGTCGACAGGGGGGCCTACGAGCAGTACTTC.